The rows below give T cell receptor beta chains drawn from one sample of a study of CD8 T cells in ankylosing spondylitis. TCRdb independently ran MiXCR on the 5' RACE reads; one entry per CDR3 protein. The profile covers 650,000 to 800,000 distinct CDR3 sequences, with under 20% appearing a single time and around a fifth taken by the ten largest. The sequenced sample consisted of blood, either unsorted or a sorted T cell fraction (not recorded which). The source is a male donor with ankylosing spondylitis. Each CDR3 is given with its conserved first and last residue. The D gene is left open where the match is weak. Clone size, where shown, is once, few, many, or a class for clones that have expanded.

CDR3 protein | CDR3 DNA | V gene | D gene | clone size | J gene
CASRPQGGNEKLFF | TGTGCCAGCAGACCACAGGGTGGTAATGAAAAACTGTTTTTT | TRBV7-9 | - | - | TRBJ1-4
CASSSRDRGEYEQFF | TGTGCCAGCAGTTCCCGGGACAGGGGAGAATATGAGCAGTTCTTC | TRBV12-3/TRBV12-4 | TRBD1 | few | TRBJ2-1
CASREGTASSYNEQFF | TGCGCCAGCAGGGAAGGTACTGCGAGCTCCTACAATGAGCAGTTCTTC | TRBV5-1 | - | - | TRBJ2-1
CASSPRGGRFEQFF | TGTGCCAGCAGTCCCAGAGGCGGGAGGTTTGAGCAGTTCTTC | TRBV12-3/TRBV12-4 | TRBD2 | - | TRBJ2-1
CSARGGLAGAQETQYF | TGCAGTGCTAGGGGCGGACTAGCGGGAGCGCAAGAGACCCAGTACTTC | TRBV20-1 | TRBD2 | few | TRBJ2-5
CASSLGQGDSGNTIYF | TGTGCCAGCAGCTTAGGCCAAGGGGACTCTGGAAACACCATATATTTT | TRBV7-2 | - | many | TRBJ1-3
CASSQRLAGAEAQETQYF | TGTGCCAGCAGCCAGAGGCTAGCGGGCGCCGAGGCCCAAGAGACCCAGTACTTC | TRBV4-2 | TRBD2 | - | TRBJ2-5
CAISVVEGENEQYF | TGTGCCATCAGTGTCGTGGAAGGGGAGAACGAGCAGTACTTC | TRBV10-3 | - | few | TRBJ2-7
CASSPGTSGNSYEQYF | TGCGCCAGCAGCCCCGGGACTAGCGGTAACTCCTACGAGCAGTACTTC | TRBV5-1 | TRBD2 | - | TRBJ2-7
CASSDSPPNYGYTF | TGCGCCAGCAGCGACAGCCCGCCTAACTATGGCTACACCTTC | TRBV5-1 | - | few | TRBJ1-2
CASSTEMETQYF | TGTGCCAGCAGTACGGAGATGGAGACCCAGTACTTC | TRBV12-3/TRBV12-4 | - | many | TRBJ2-5
CASTKDGYGYTF | TGTGCCAGCACCAAAGACGGCTATGGCTACACCTTC | TRBV12-3/TRBV12-4 | - | - | TRBJ1-2
CASSLTSGRTGELFF | TGTGCCAGCAGCCTGACTAGCGGGAGGACCGGGGAGCTGTTTTTT | TRBV11-2 | TRBD2 | - | TRBJ2-2
CASRDRGRELFF | TGTGCCAGCAGGGACAGGGGTCGGGAGCTGTTTTTT | TRBV4-2 | TRBD1 | few | TRBJ2-2
CASSPGREGYEQYF | TGTGCCAGCAGTCCAGGGAGGGAGGGATACGAGCAGTACTTC | TRBV9 | TRBD2 | few | TRBJ2-7
CASSLDRGINYGYTF | TGTGCCAGCAGTTTAGACAGGGGGATTAACTATGGCTACACCTTC | TRBV12-3/TRBV12-4 | TRBD1 | - | TRBJ1-2
CSVAVVASNEQFF | TGCAGCGTTGCGGTAGTAGCCTCCAATGAGCAGTTCTTC | TRBV29-1 | - | - | TRBJ2-1
CASSPSYLDTQYF | TGTGCCAGCAGTCCCAGTTACTTAGATACGCAGTATTTT | TRBV12-3/TRBV12-4 | - | - | TRBJ2-3
CASSPGGPGQETQYF | TGTGCCAGCTCACCAGGGGGCCCCGGACAAGAGACCCAGTACTTC | TRBV18 | - | - | TRBJ2-5
CASSSTWDRPYEQYF | TGTGCCAGCAGCTCGACCTGGGACAGACCCTACGAGCAGTACTTC | TRBV7-9 | TRBD1 | - | TRBJ2-7
CSVEKGVGYEQYF | TGCAGCGTTGAAAAGGGGGTTGGCTACGAGCAGTACTTC | TRBV29-1 | - | few | TRBJ2-7
CASRGWGNQPQHF | TGTGCCAGCAGGGGGTGGGGCAATCAGCCCCAGCATTTT | TRBV12-3/TRBV12-4 | - | few | TRBJ1-5
CSVAQGGYEQYF | TGCAGCGTTGCACAGGGGGGCTACGAGCAGTACTTC | TRBV29-1 | TRBD1 | few | TRBJ2-7
CSTIPLLTQLRTAGFAEAFF | TGCAGTACTATACCCCTCCTGACGCAACTCAGAACTGCAGGTTTCGCTGAAGCTTTCTTT | TRBV20-1 | - | - | TRBJ1-1
CASSQWGGDHSNEQFF | TGCGCCAGCAGCCAATGGGGGGGGGACCACTCCAATGAGCAGTTCTTC | TRBV4-3 | TRBD2 | few | TRBJ2-1
CASSHGPRDYGYTF | TGTGCCAGCAGCCACGGGCCCAGGGACTATGGCTACACCTTC | TRBV28 | - | few | TRBJ1-2
CASSFAGDNQPQHF | TGTGCCAGCAGTTTTGCAGGGGACAATCAGCCCCAGCATTTT | TRBV12-3/TRBV12-4 | - | few | TRBJ1-5
CSGAGLYNEQFF | TGCAGTGGCGCGGGACTCTACAATGAGCAGTTCTTC | TRBV20-1 | - | few | TRBJ2-1
CAIAPQIDSPLHF | TGTGCCATCGCCCCTCAGATCGATTCACCCCTCCACTTT | TRBV10-3 | - | - | TRBJ1-6
CASSPDGSTDTQYF | TGCGCCAGCAGCCCAGACGGAAGCACAGATACGCAGTATTTT | TRBV5-1 | - | few | TRBJ2-3